Sequencing of this TCR beta chain was carried out in a study of T-cell memory formation after mild COVID-19. Using constant-segment primers, 5'RACE produced TCR alpha and TCR beta cDNA libraries carrying sample barcodes and UMIs. TCRdb passed the 5' RACE reads through MiXCR, listing each CDR3 protein once. Among about 270,000 distinct CDR3 sequences listed, 15% to 19% were seen once. This CDR3 comprises 15 residues. Germline V CDR1 and CDR2: ENHRY, SYGVKD. V shed 0 bases and J shed 6 bases, with 14 bases lying between them. The sequence derives from an adult woman who had mild COVID-19 (a few samples of this study predate the infection). Cell type and time point are not known. This chain joins TRBV10-3 and TRBJ1-1; D perhaps matches TRBD1 (5 bases). Source material: PBMCs or a T cell subset sorted from them (not recorded which). DNA for the CDR3: TGTGCCATCAGTGAGTCGAAACGGCAGGGAGCTGAAGCTTTCTTT. Translated: CAISESKRQGAEAFF.